This T cell receptor (beta chain) was identified in a study of shared clonotypes between healthy human individuals. Study-wide background: For every donor, three CD4 naive, three CD4 memory, two CD8 naive and one CD8 memory plates were used. Broader study findings: Several donors shared approximately 5% of their naive CD4 clonotypes. Tissue TCR repertoires likely differ from these blood-only repertoires.

The table came from immunoSEQ multiplex PCR; TCRdb's copy has only in-frame clones and leaves some out. The sample lists under 1,100,000 clones; around 75% were seen once. This clone has just a few counts. What it recognizes is unknown. Trimming stripped 8 bases from V and 11 bases from J, with 21 bases between. Germline lookup yields CDR1 MNHEY and CDR2 SMNVEV (reference sequence). This CDR3 has 13 amino acids. This rearrangement joins TRBV27 to TRBJ1-1; tentative D call: TRBD1 (6 bases). The sample was memory CD4+ T cells sorted from blood. Documented subset: CD45RA-negative fraction. The clonotype originates from a man between 18 and 29 years old in good health. CDR3 DNA sequence: TGTGCCAGCTTTCCCACAGGGACGGACAAGGCTTTCTTT. Its protein product is CASFPTGTDKAFF.